This TCR beta chain derives from a study of CD8 T cells in ankylosing spondylitis. Regarding the study as a whole: Significant enrichment of disease-linked clones was reportedly seen in matched ankylosing spondylitis synovial fluid.

Trimming removed 1 base from V and 7 bases from J, with 12 bases in between. There are 14 residues in the CDR3. Germline values: CDR1 SGHRS, CDR2 YFSETQ. This clonotype was seen ten or more times. The antigen remains undetermined. Each CDR3 protein gets one entry after TCRdb re-called the 5' RACE reads with MiXCR. The table lists some 150,000 distinct CDR3 sequences, about an eighth of them singletons. The chain links TRBV5-1 to TRBJ2-1, with D possibly matching TRBD1 (5 bases). The sequence was collected from a female donor with ankylosing spondylitis or in good health (not recorded which). Material for sequencing was blood, either unsorted or a sorted T cell fraction (not recorded which). The CDR3 region has the DNA TGCGCCAGCAGCTTGCTCCAGGGCGTAAATGAGCAGTTCTTC. Translated, it gives CASSLLQGVNEQFF. Full variable domain (remainder filled in from reference TRBV5-1 and TRBJ2-1): KAGVTQTPRYLIKTRGQQVTLSCSPISGHRSVSWYQQTPGQGLQFLFEYFSETQRNKGNFPGRFSGRQFSNSRSEMNVSTLELGDSALYLCASSLLQGVNEQFFGPGTRLTVL.